What follows are 26 T cell receptor beta chains derived from one specimen sequenced in a study of patients and donors after allogeneic stem cell transplantation. TCRdb reprocessed the RT-PCR reads via MiXCR and lists one record per CDR3 protein. The data show over 350,000 distinct CDR3 sequences, 16% seen once. Input material: blood, either unsorted or a sorted T cell fraction (not recorded which). The receptors come from a human donor who was either an allogeneic HSCT recipient or a stem cell or donor lymphocyte infusion donor (not recorded which). It is not recorded whose cells these are; they may come from a transplant donor.

The chain couples TRBV12-3 or TRBV12-4 to TRBJ2-7; 7 bases are shared with TRBD1. V lost 6 bases and J lost 5; bases outside the gene matches: 7. This CDR3 region has 13 residues. This chain's CDR3 is CASRVTGSHEQYF. The CDR3, as DNA: TGTGCCAGCAGGGTGACAGGGTCCCACGAGCAGTACTTC.

This clonotype has only a few counts. The J gene is TRBJ2-1, the V gene TRBV11-3; D might be TRBD2 (6 bases). Trimming shortened V by 5 bases and J by 9 bases, and 17 bases separated the two germline ends. The CDR3 has 14 residues. Germline CDR1 reads SGHNT; CDR2 reads YENEEA. The CDR3 DNA reads TGTGCCAGCAGCACCGGGTCACTAGCTTCTGAGCAGTTCTTC. It encodes CASSTGSLASEQFF.

Only a few counts were recorded for this clonotype. The rearrangement uses TRBV3-1 and TRBJ2-3; D is unclear. Deletions cut 0 bases from V and 3 bases from J, with 10 bases between. This CDR3 region has 15 residues. Germline CDR1 and CDR2: LGHDT and YNNKEL (reference sequence). As DNA, the CDR3 is TGTGCCAGCAGCCAAGAACACGGGTTTACAGATACGCAGTATTTT. Protein product: CASSQEHGFTDTQYF.

The V gene is TRBV18, the J gene TRBJ1-1; TRBD1 matches 9 bases. CDR1 is KGHSH, CDR2 LQKENI, per germline. J lost 5 bases, V lost 3 bases, and 10 bases had no gene match. This CDR3 region has 16 residues. The CDR3 loop reads CASSPSSRQGVTEAFF. Written as DNA, the CDR3 is TGTGCCAGCTCACCTTCATCCCGACAGGGGGTGACTGAAGCTTTCTTT.

This clonotype was found a few times. CDR3 DNA sequence: TGTGCCAGCAGCTTTAGGGACAGGGTATCACCCCTCCACTTT. Translated: CASSFRDRVSPLHF. J is TRBJ1-6 and V is TRBV7-9, with 9 bases fitting TRBD1. CDR1 and CDR2 from the germline V gene are SEHNR and FQNEAQ (reference sequence). With V trimmed by 3 bases and J by 10 bases, 4 bases remained unmatched. The CDR3 runs 14 residues.

The chain carries TRBV7-2 and TRBJ2-2; 9 nucleotides line up with TRBD1. The CDR3 is 16 amino acids. V trimming: 3 bases; J trimming: 2 bases; junction bases outside the gene matches: 4. From germline, CDR1 is SGHTA and CDR2 FQGNSA. This CDR3 is CASSFRGQGNTGELFF. The CDR3 region has the DNA TGTGCCAGCAGCTTTAGGGGACAGGGTAACACCGGGGAGCTGTTTTTT.

The sample holds many counts of this clonotype. The V and J genes are TRBV6-2 or TRBV6-3 and TRBJ1-1; no clear D gene. Germline V CDR1 and CDR2: MNHEY, SVGEGT. The CDR3 is made up of 14 amino acids. The V and J ends lost 6 bases and 1 base respectively, with 12 bases between them. CDR3 region: CASSAGLRNTEAFF. The CDR3 coding sequence is TGTGCCAGCAGCGCCGGACTTCGGAACACTGAAGCTTTCTTT.

This rearrangement joins TRBV9 to TRBJ2-7, with D possibly TRBD1 on 5 matching bases. Trimming left V 4 bases short and J 0 bases short, with 14 bases between. Looked up from germline, CDR1 is SGDLS and CDR2 is YYNGEE. The CDR3 has 15 residues. CDR3 protein: CASSPGMGHSYEQYF. CDR3 DNA sequence: TGTGCCAGCAGCCCAGGTATGGGGCACTCCTACGAGCAGTACTTC.

This clonotype was seen ten or more times. V and J are TRBV12-3 or TRBV12-4 and TRBJ1-5, with a tentative D call TRBD1 (6 bases). Trimming removed 2 bases from V and 4 bases from J, with 12 bases in between. CDR3 length: 15 residues. CDR3 sequence (DNA): TGTGCCAGCAGTTTATTCGGCCAGGGGAATCAGCCCCAGCATTTT. Translated: CASSLFGQGNQPQHF.

In its sample, this clonotype was seen a few times. The chain couples TRBV20-1 to TRBJ2-3, with a weak D call TRBD2 (5 bases). Per germline, CDR1 DFQATT and CDR2 SNEGSKA (reference sequence). The CDR3 has 13 residues. The V end lost 3 bases, the J end lost 0 bases, and 7 bases lay between the germline ends. The CDR3 is CSARDSSTDTQYF. The DNA of the CDR3 is TGCAGTGCTAGGGACTCGAGCACAGATACGCAGTATTTT.

The gene calls are TRBV20-1 and TRBJ2-3; TRBD2 aligns across 8 bases. J was trimmed by 2 bases and V by 5 bases; bases with no gene match: 3. The CDR3 totals 13 residues. The germline V gene encodes CDR1 DFQATT and CDR2 SNEGSKA (reference sequence). CDR3 in amino acids: CSAPSGPTDTQYF. CDR3 DNA: TGCAGTGCTCCTAGCGGGCCCACAGATACGCAGTATTTT.

This clonotype came up a few times. This chain links TRBV4-3 with TRBJ1-5; possibly TRBD1 for D (5 bases). In germline, CDR1 is LGHNA, CDR2 YSLEER. Trimming took 0 bases from V and 0 from J, leaving 12 bases between them. This CDR3 contains 17 residues. The CDR3 loop reads CASSQEMSGTSNQPQHF. CDR3 in DNA: TGCGCCAGCAGCCAAGAAATGTCCGGGACTAGCAATCAGCCCCAGCATTTT.

The chain is built from TRBV9 and TRBJ2-1; 8 bases are a match to TRBD2. With V trimmed by 3 bases and J by 4 bases, 6 bases remained unmatched. This CDR3 contains 15 residues. Germline CDR1 SGDLS, CDR2 YYNGEE. CDR3 DNA sequence: TGTGCCAGCAGCGAACTAGCGGCAAGTTACAATGAGCAGTTCTTC. It encodes CASSELAASYNEQFF.

The chain carries TRBV6-5 and TRBJ1-3; D may be TRBD1 (5 bases). CDR1 and CDR2 (germline): MNHEY, SVGAGI. The V and J ends lost 2 bases and 2 bases respectively, with 10 bases between them. There are 15 residues in the CDR3. The DNA of the CDR3 is TGTGCCAGCAGTTACCGAGGGGAAACTGGAAACACCATATATTTT. Translating it yields CASSYRGETGNTIYF.

This clonotype appeared a few times. The CDR3 loop reads CASSFDGQLYEQYF. The CDR3 DNA reads as TGTGCCAGCAGTTTCGATGGACAGCTCTACGAGCAGTACTTC. J is TRBJ2-7 and V is TRBV28; D is possibly TRBD1 (6 bases). Germline CDR1 reads MDHEN; CDR2 reads SYDVKM. V shed 3 bases and J shed 3 bases, with 12 bases lying between them. The CDR3 covers 14 residues. The whole variable domain, remainder taken from reference TRBV28 and TRBJ2-7, is DVKVTQSSRYLVKRTGEKVFLECVQDMDHENMFWYRQDPGLGLRLIYFSYDVKMKEKGDIPEGYSVSREKKERFSLILESASTNQTSMYLCASSFDGQLYEQYFGPGTRLTVT.

The V call is TRBV9, the J call TRBJ2-7; D gene uncertain. The CDR3 totals 14 residues. From germline, CDR1 is SGDLS and CDR2 YYNGEE. V lost 2 bases, J lost 2 bases, and 11 bases lay in between. The CDR3 DNA reads as TGTGCCAGCAGCGTTTCACAGCACACCTACGAGCAGTACTTC. Translating gives CASSVSQHTYEQYF.

This clonotype was seen repeatedly, ten times or more. The chain links TRBV12-3 or TRBV12-4 to TRBJ2-7; 7 bases align to TRBD2. The CDR3 runs to 14 residues. Trimming at V came to 3 bases and at J to 3 bases, leaving 5 bases not matched to a gene. In nucleotides, the CDR3 is TGTGCCAGCAGTTTGTTAGCGGGCAACTACGAGCAGTACTTC. It yields the protein CASSLLAGNYEQYF.

This clonotype was observed a handful of times. The rearrangement joins TRBV18 to TRBJ2-5, with unresolved D. CDR1 and CDR2 (germline): KGHSH, LQKENI. V gave up 4 bases and J gave up 5 bases, with 11 bases separating them. The CDR3 is 13 residues long. The CDR3 loop is CASSRGNRETQYF. The DNA of the CDR3 is TGTGCCAGCTCACGAGGAAACCGGGAGACCCAGTACTTC.

The CDR3 nucleotides are TGTGCCAGCAGTTACTCGAGTCACGATCAGCCCCAGCATTTT. It codes for CASSYSSHDQPQHF. The chain employs TRBV6-5 and TRBJ1-5; D uncertain. This CDR3 is 14 amino acids long. CDR1 is MNHEY and CDR2 is SVGAGI in the germline V gene. V lost 0 bases to trimming and J lost 5 bases, with 8 bases between them.

The chain recombines TRBV15 with TRBJ2-7; D might be TRBD2 (5 bases). The CDR3 is made up of 12 amino acids. V was cut by 5 bases and J by 4 bases, with 9 bases left in between. CDR1 and CDR2 from the germline V gene are LNHNV and YYDKDF (reference sequence). CDR3: CATSRGLYEQYF. The CDR3 DNA reads as TGTGCCACCAGCCGAGGACTGTACGAGCAGTACTTC. The entire variable domain, with the rest obtained from reference TRBV15 and TRBJ2-7, is as follows: DAMVIQNPRYQVTQFGKPVTLSCSQTLNHNVMYWYQQKSSQAPKLLFHYYDKDFNNEADTPDNFQSRRPNTSFCFLDIRSPGLGDTAMYLCATSRGLYEQYFGPGTRLTVT.

The gene calls are TRBV27 and TRBJ2-3; D possibly corresponds to TRBD2 (5 bases). V lost 6 bases and J 2 bases, leaving 12 bases between the germline ends. Germline V CDR1 and CDR2: MNHEY, SMNVEV (reference sequence). The CDR3 spans 14 residues. For the CDR3, the DNA is TGTGCCAGCAGGGTAGCGCCGTTCACAGATACGCAGTATTTT. Translation: CASRVAPFTDTQYF.

This clonotype was counted a single time. The chain uses TRBV6-5 and TRBJ2-2; D gene ambiguous. Trimming shortened V by 6 bases and J by 13 bases, and 12 bases separated the two germline ends. The length of the CDR3 is 11 residues. Germline V gives CDR1 MNHEY, CDR2 SVGAGI. The CDR3: CASSNTGRLFF. DNA of the CDR3: TGTGCCAGCAGCAACACGGGCCGGCTGTTTTTT.

The chain combines TRBV2 with TRBJ1-6, with 10 bases fitting TRBD1. V lost 8 bases to trimming and J lost 10 bases; unmatched junction nucleotides: 5. The germline V gene has CDR1 SNHLY and CDR2 FYNNEI. CDR3 length equals 13 residues. The CDR3 nucleotides read TGTGCCAGCGATGACAGGGGGCGATCACCCCTCCACTTT. Encoded protein: CASDDRGRSPLHF.

This clonotype was detected only once. J is TRBJ1-1 and V is TRBV9; 10 bases match TRBD1. The CDR3 contains 15 residues. The V segment lost 3 bases and the J segment 1 base; nucleotides outside the gene matches: 3. CDR1 and CDR2 (germline): SGDLS, YYNGEE. The CDR3 DNA follows: TGTGCCAGCAGCGAGGGGGACAGGGGGAACACTGAAGCTTTCTTT. Amino acid sequence: CASSEGDRGNTEAFF. The full variable domain, in which reference TRBV9 and TRBJ1-1 provide the parts outside the CDR3, is DSGVTQTPKHLITATGQRVTLRCSPRSGDLSVYWYQQSLDQGLQFLIQYYNGEERAKGNILERFSAQQFPDLHSELNLSSLELGDSALYFCASSEGDRGNTEAFFGQGTRLTVV.

This clonotype has more than one count but fewer than ten. The V and J genes are TRBV15 and TRBJ2-7; 9 bases agree with TRBD1. Per germline, CDR1 LNHNV and CDR2 YYDKDF (reference sequence). With 1 base clipped from V and 7 bases from J, the junction kept 14 bases outside the gene matches. This CDR3 has 17 amino acids. CDR3 coding DNA: TGTGCCACCAGCAGAGGGGTTTACAGGGGGCAATCAGGGGAGCAGTACTTC. This translates into CATSRGVYRGQSGEQYF.

This clonotype was seen a handful of times. This chain links TRBV7-6 with TRBJ2-5; maybe TRBD1 (5 bases). The CDR3 consists of 16 residues. The V and J ends lost 1 base and 6 bases respectively, with 18 bases between them. CDR1 and CDR2 from the germline V gene are SGHVS and FNYEAQ. CDR3 residues: CASSLGGQGSKKTQYF. DNA for the CDR3: TGTGCCAGCAGCTTAGGAGGTCAGGGATCCAAGAAGACCCAGTACTTC.